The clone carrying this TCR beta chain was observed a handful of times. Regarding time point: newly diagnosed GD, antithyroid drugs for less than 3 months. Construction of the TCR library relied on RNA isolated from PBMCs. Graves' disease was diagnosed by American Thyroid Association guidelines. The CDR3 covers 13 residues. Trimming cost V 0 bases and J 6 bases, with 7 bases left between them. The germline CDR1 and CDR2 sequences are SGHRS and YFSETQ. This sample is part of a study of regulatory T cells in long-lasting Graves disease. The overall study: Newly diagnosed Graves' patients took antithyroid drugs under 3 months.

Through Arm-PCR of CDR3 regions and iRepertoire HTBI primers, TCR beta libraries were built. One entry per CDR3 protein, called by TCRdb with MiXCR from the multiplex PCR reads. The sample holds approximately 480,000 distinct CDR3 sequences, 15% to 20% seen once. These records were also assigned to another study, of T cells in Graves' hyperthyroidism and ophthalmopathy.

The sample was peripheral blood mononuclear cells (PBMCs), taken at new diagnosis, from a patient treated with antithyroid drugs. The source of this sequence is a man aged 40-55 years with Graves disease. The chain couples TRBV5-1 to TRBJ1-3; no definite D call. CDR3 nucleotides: TGCGCCAGCAGCTTGGCCGGGGAAAACACCATATATTTT. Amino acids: CASSLAGENTIYF.